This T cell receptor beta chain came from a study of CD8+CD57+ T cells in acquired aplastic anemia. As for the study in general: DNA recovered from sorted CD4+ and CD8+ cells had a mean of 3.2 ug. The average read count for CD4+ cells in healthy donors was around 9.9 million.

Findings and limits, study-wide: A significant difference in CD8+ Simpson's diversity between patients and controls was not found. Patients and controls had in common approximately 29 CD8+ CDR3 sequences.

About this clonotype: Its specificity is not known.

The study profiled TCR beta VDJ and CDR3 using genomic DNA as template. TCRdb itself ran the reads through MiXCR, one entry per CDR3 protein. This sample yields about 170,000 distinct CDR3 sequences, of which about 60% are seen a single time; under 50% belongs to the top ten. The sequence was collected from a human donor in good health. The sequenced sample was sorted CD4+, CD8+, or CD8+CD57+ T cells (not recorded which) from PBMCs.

This CDR3 is CASSLGSGVGAQETQYF. The CDR3 nucleotides are TGTGCCAGCAGCTTGGGATCAGGTGTGGGGGCGCAAGAGACCCAGTACTTC. V and J are TRBV7-9 and TRBJ2-5, with a possible D match to TRBD1 (6 bases). V was shortened by 3 bases and J by 2 bases, with 19 bases between the two germline ends. The CDR3 length is 17 residues. The V gene's germline CDR1 is SEHNR and CDR2 FQNEAQ (reference sequence).